This T cell receptor (beta chain) was recorded in a study of cytomegalovirus exposure and HLA in healthy donors. Study-level results: In a later analysis, compared with equally common non-associated chains, HLA-associated beta chains were more expanded. Apparent HLA restriction characterized most CMV-associated TCR beta chains in a later analysis. Presence/absence analyses treated sequencing depth as roughly uniform across donors. Across donors, most TCRs were seen rarely, yet some public ones were widespread.

Looked up from germline, CDR1 is SGHNT and CDR2 is YYREEE (reference sequence). The CDR3 totals 15 residues. Trimming pared 0 bases from V and 8 bases from J, leaving 14 bases between. Primers included in the PCR were 60 Vbeta and 13 Jbeta primers. Profiling relied on immunoSEQ multiplex PCR, and the TCRdb table lists in-frame clones only, not all of them. Here the sample spans 190,000 or so clones, around three quarters being singletons. About this clone itself: The antigen is undetermined.

The chain links TRBV5-4 to TRBJ1-4; the D is unclear. Material: PBMCs. The TCR sequence derives from a boy aged 5-17 years in good health and CMV-seronegative. The CDR3 DNA reads as TGTGCCAGCAGCTTGGACCCGGACTCGGAGGAAAAACTGTTTTTT. It yields the protein CASSLDPDSEEKLFF.